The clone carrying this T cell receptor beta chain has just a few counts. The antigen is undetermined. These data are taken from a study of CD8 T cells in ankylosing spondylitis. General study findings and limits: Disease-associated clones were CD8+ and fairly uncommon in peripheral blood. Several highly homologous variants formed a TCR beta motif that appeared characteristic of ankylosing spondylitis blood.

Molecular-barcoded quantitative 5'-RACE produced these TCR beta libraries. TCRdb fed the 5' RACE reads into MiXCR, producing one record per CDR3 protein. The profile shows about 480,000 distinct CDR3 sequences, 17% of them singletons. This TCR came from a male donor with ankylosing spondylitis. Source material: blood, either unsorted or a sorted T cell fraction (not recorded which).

The chain's CDR3 is CASSKPTAGLAFNEQFF. The CDR3 DNA reads as TGTGCCAGCAGCAAACCAACAGCGGGACTAGCGTTCAATGAGCAGTTCTTC. The V call is TRBV7-2, the J call TRBJ2-1; TRBD2 aligns across 10 bases. In germline, CDR1 is SGHTA, CDR2 FQGNSA. This CDR3 spans 17 amino acids. The J segment lost 6 bases and the V segment lost 5 bases, leaving 13 bases of the junction unmatched.